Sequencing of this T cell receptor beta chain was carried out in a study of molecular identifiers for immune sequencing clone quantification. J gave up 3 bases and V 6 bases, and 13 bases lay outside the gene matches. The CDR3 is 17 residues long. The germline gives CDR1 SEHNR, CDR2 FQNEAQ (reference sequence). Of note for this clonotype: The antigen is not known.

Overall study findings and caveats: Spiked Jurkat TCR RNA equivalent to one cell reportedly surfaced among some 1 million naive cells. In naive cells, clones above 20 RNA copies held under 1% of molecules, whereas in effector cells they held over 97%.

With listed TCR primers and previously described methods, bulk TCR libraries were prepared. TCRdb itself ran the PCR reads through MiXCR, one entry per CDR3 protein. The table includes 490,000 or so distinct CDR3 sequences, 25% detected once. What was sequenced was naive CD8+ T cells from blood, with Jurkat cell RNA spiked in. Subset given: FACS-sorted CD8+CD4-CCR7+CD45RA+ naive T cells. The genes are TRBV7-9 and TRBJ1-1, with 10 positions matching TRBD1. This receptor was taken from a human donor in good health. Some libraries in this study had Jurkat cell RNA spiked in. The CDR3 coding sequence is TGTGCCAGCAGGCAACCGGGACAGGGGTACTCAGACACTGAAGCTTTCTTT. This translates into CASRQPGQGYSDTEAFF.